The 15 T cell receptor beta chains presented below share a single source sample, sequenced in a study of T cells in Graves' hyperthyroidism and ophthalmopathy. Amplified TCR beta CDR3 regions came from RNA transcripts. With the HTBI primer set, the TCR CDR3 went through a first round of RT-PCR. TCRdb re-called the multiplex PCR reads with MiXCR, one entry per CDR3 protein. The sample holds about 320,000 distinct CDR3 sequences, 16% seen once. The specimen was blood. The origin of the receptors is a man aged 30-40 years with Graves' hyperthyroidism.

This clonotype was found many times. The chain joins TRBV11-3 to TRBJ2-3; 7 nucleotides line up with TRBD2. J lost 3 bases, V lost 5 bases, and 11 bases had no gene match. Per the germline V gene, CDR1 is SGHNT and CDR2 is YENEEA. This CDR3 region has 16 residues. CDR3 DNA sequence: TGTGCCAGCAGCCTAATCCCCCGGGAGGAAACAGATACGCAGTATTTT. This sequence encodes CASSLIPREETDTQYF.

The J gene is TRBJ2-2, the V gene TRBV29-1; D is unresolved. The CDR3 is made up of 14 amino acids. Per germline, CDR1 SQVTM and CDR2 ANQGSEA. Trimming pared 1 base from V and 4 bases from J, leaving 10 bases between. The CDR3 DNA reads as TGCAGCGTTGAAGGGGCCTCGAGCACCGGGGAGCTGTTTTTT. It codes for CSVEGASSTGELFF.

This clonotype was seen repeatedly, ten times or more. The chain uses TRBV18 and TRBJ2-7; D is ambiguous. Trimming stripped 3 bases from V and 2 bases from J, with 8 bases between. From germline, CDR1 is KGHSH and CDR2 LQKENI. This CDR3 has 13 amino acids. CDR3 nucleotides: TGTGCCAGCTCACCGACCAGCACCTACGAGCAGTACTTC. It yields the protein CASSPTSTYEQYF.

This clonotype has ten or more counts. The chain combines TRBV28 with TRBJ2-1, with TRBD2 identical over 8 bases. Looked up from germline, CDR1 is MDHEN and CDR2 is SYDVKM. V dropped 3 bases and J dropped 0; count of bases not matched to a gene: 7. There are 17 residues in the CDR3. DNA of the CDR3: TGTGCCAGCAGTTTTATGGCGGGAGGAAACTCCTACAATGAGCAGTTCTTC. Translation gives CASSFMAGGNSYNEQFF.

Only a few counts were recorded for this clonotype. The rearrangement uses TRBV3-1 and TRBJ1-2; D perhaps matches TRBD1 (5 bases). Germline V gene lookup returns CDR1 LGHDT and CDR2 YNNKEL (reference sequence). The length of the CDR3 is 17 residues. V lost 3 bases and J 4 bases, leaving 21 bases between the germline ends. As DNA, the CDR3 is TGTGCCAGCAGCCAGAGGGGACTGCTTCCCGGTGGCTATGGCTACACCTTC. Translating gives CASSQRGLLPGGYGYTF.

J is TRBJ1-1 and V is TRBV6-2 or TRBV6-3; no reliable D call. The germline V and J ends were trimmed by 0 bases and 10 bases, with 12 bases remaining between them. From germline, CDR1 is MNHEY and CDR2 SVGEGT. The CDR3 sequence is 13 residues long. The CDR3 loop reads CASSYSNREPAFF. CDR3 nucleotides: TGTGCCAGCAGTTACTCGAACAGAGAGCCAGCTTTCTTT.

This clonotype showed up many times. The chain employs TRBV2 and TRBJ1-1; the D gene is possibly TRBD1 (6 bases). Trimming took off 6 bases at V and 1 base at J, with 9 bases between the two ends. Germline values: CDR1 SNHLY, CDR2 FYNNEI. CDR3 size: 13 residues. CDR3 region: CASRLQGNTEAFF. In nucleotides, the CDR3 is TGTGCCAGCAGACTACAGGGGAACACTGAAGCTTTCTTT.

This clonotype has ten or more counts. This sequence joins TRBV4-1 and TRBJ2-3; 7 bases match TRBD2. The CDR3 has 17 amino acids. Trimming removed 0 bases from V and 4 bases from J; junction bases left unmatched: 10. Germline loops: CDR1 MGHRA, CDR2 YSYEKL. CDR3 region: CASSQDRYGGSADTQYF. For the CDR3, the DNA is TGCGCCAGCAGCCAAGATCGTTACGGCGGGAGCGCAGATACGCAGTATTTT.

The gene calls are TRBV4-1 and TRBJ1-3; D is unresolved. From germline, CDR1 is MGHRA and CDR2 YSYEKL. The V gene lost 4 bases and the J gene lost 1 base, with 8 bases spanning the gap. The CDR3 contains 14 residues. Written as DNA, the CDR3 is TGCGCCAGCAGCCTTAGTGGTTCTGGAAACACCATATATTTT. Translating gives CASSLSGSGNTIYF.

This clonotype was observed many times. The rearrangement uses TRBV28 and TRBJ2-7; possible D gene TRBD2, 6 bases. The germline CDR1 and CDR2 sequences are MDHEN and SYDVKM. Trimming stripped 4 bases from V and 5 bases from J, with 12 bases between. This CDR3 is 13 amino acids long. The CDR3 DNA reads as TGTGCCAGCAGTTCGGAAGGGAGGAACGAGCAGTACTTC. It is translated as CASSSEGRNEQYF.

This clonotype came up a few times. One end of the junction varies from germline; a read error may be responsible. The chain has TRBV28 and TRBJ1-1; perhaps TRBD1 as D (6 bases). Germline CDR1 and CDR2: MDHEN and SYDVKM. CDR3 length: 15 residues. CDR3 amino acids: CASSLGRGGGTEAFF. Here the CDR3 DNA reads TGCGCCAGCAGCTTGGGACGGGGGGGCGGCACTGAAGCTTTCTTT.

Points on this clonotype: A much larger clone sits a single nucleotide away, making a read error possible. The chain combines TRBV12-3 or TRBV12-4 with TRBJ2-7; 10 nucleotides match TRBD2. CDR3 length: 15 residues. The J segment lost 0 bases and the V segment lost 3 bases, leaving 2 bases of the junction unmatched. CDR3 sequence: CASSLSGRVSYEQYF. CDR3 DNA: TGTGCCAGCAGTTTGAGCGGGAGGGTCTCCTACGAGCAGTACTTC.

The CDR3 coding sequence is TGTGCCAGCAGCTTAAGAGGGATGCACGAGCAGTACTTC. It yields the protein CASSLRGMHEQYF. The chain carries TRBV7-3 and TRBJ2-7, with TRBD2 as a possible D gene (5 bases). V gave up 1 base and J gave up 5 bases, with 9 bases separating them. This CDR3 is 13 amino acids long. The germline V gene has CDR1 SGHTA and CDR2 FQGTGA.

The genes are TRBV5-6 and TRBJ2-7; 7 bases line up with TRBD1. This CDR3 contains 15 residues. Unmatched junction bases numbered 7, after V lost 4 bases and J lost 0 bases. The germline V gene encodes CDR1 SGHDT and CDR2 YYEEEE. This CDR3 is CASSQQRDSSYEQYF. CDR3 sequence (DNA): TGTGCCAGCAGCCAGCAACGGGACAGCTCCTACGAGCAGTACTTC. Full variable domain (missing parts from reference TRBV5-6 and TRBJ2-7): DAGVTQSPTHLIKTRGQQVTLRCSPKSGHDTVSWYQQALGQGPQFIFQYYEEEERQRGNFPDRFSGHQFPNYSSELNVNALLLGDSALYLCASSQQRDSSYEQYFGPGTRLTVT.

A few counts support this clonotype. The V and J genes are TRBV4-2 and TRBJ1-5; D is unresolved. This CDR3 has 13 residues. V lost 0 bases and J 9 bases, leaving 9 bases between the germline ends. CDR1 and CDR2 (germline): LGHNA, YNFKEQ. In DNA form, the CDR3 reads TGTGCCAGCAGCCAAGATTTGGCGGGGCCCCAGCATTTT. Residues: CASSQDLAGPQHF.